This T cell receptor (beta chain) stems from a study of T cells in Graves' hyperthyroidism and ophthalmopathy. Amplified TCR beta CDR3 regions came from RNA transcripts. HTBI primers drove first-round RT-PCR of the TCR CDR3. TCRdb fed the multiplex PCR reads into MiXCR, producing one record per CDR3 protein. The table shows 350,000 to 450,000 distinct CDR3 sequences, with approximately 13% occurring only once. Germline CDR1 reads MDHEN; CDR2 reads SYDVKM. V was clipped by 6 bases and J by 1 base; unmatched bases: 9. The CDR3 is 15 amino acids. This clonotype appeared many times. This receptor was taken from a woman aged 55-70 years with Graves' hyperthyroidism. V gene TRBV28 combines with J gene TRBJ2-7; 7 bases are a match to TRBD2. Sequenced sample: blood. CDR3 nucleotides: TGTGCCAGCAGCCCCTGGGGGGGGGGGTCCTACGAGCAGTACTTC. Its protein product is CASSPWGGGSYEQYF.